The clone carrying this T cell receptor (beta chain) showed up many times. Its matching antigen is unknown. CDR3 length: 14 amino acids. The germline V gene has CDR1 SGHTA and CDR2 FQGNSA. V lost 0 bases and J 7 bases, leaving 10 bases between the germline ends. Attachment of unique molecular identifiers to individual cDNA molecules was performed. TCRdb reprocessed the 5' RACE reads with MiXCR, giving one entry per CDR3 protein. The sample comprises about 29,000 distinct CDR3 sequences, roughly 5% of which are singletons, and around 6% rests with the top ten. This specimen belongs to a study of early T cells in non-severe SARS-CoV-2 infection. Study conclusions and caveats: Clonotype matching in VDJdb favored anti-spike CD8 responses and did not capture private and CD4 specificities.

The chain recombines TRBV7-2 with TRBJ1-5; unclear D gene. Sequenced sample: whole blood. This receptor was taken from an adult who was a healthcare worker with PCR-confirmed SARS-CoV-2 infection or an uninfected control (not recorded which). The CDR3, as DNA: TGTGCCAGCAGCTTAGCGCTGAGGGAGCAGCCCCAGCATTTT. Residues: CASSLALREQPQHF.